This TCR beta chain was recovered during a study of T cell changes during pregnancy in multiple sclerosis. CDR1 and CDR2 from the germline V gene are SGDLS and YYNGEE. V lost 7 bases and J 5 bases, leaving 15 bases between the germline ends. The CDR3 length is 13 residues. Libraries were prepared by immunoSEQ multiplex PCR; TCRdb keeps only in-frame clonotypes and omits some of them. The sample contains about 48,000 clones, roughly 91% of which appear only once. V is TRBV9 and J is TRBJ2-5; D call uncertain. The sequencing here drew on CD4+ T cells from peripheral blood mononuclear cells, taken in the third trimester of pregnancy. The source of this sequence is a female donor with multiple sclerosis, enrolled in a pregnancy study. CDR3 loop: CASQRSVEETQYF. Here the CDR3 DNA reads TGTGCCAGCCAACGTTCGGTGGAGGAGACCCAGTACTTC.